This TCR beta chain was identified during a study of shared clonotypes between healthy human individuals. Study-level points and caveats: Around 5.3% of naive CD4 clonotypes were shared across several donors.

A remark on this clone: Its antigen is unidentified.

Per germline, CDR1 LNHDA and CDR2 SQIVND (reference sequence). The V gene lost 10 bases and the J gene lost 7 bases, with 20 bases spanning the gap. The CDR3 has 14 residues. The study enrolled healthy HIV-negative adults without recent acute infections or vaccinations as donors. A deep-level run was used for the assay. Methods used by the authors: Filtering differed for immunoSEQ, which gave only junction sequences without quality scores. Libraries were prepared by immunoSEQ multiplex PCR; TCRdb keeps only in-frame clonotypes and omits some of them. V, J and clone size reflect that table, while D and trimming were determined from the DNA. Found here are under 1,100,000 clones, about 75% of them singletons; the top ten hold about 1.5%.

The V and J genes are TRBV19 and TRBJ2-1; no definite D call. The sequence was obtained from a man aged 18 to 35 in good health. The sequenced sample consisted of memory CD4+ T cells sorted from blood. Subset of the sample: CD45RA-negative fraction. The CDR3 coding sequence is TGTGCCACTCAGGATCGCGGTGGGGTGAATGAGCAGTTCTTC. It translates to CATQDRGGVNEQFF.